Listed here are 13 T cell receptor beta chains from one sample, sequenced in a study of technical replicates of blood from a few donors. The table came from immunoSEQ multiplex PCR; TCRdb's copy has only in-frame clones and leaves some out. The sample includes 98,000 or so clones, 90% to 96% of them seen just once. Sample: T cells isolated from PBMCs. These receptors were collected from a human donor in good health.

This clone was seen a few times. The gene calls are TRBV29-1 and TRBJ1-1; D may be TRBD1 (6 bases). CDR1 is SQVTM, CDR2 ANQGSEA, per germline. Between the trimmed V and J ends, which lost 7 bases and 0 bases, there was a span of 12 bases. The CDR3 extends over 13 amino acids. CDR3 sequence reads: CSAQQGVNTEAFF. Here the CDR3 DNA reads TGCAGCGCCCAACAGGGAGTGAACACTGAAGCTTTCTTT.

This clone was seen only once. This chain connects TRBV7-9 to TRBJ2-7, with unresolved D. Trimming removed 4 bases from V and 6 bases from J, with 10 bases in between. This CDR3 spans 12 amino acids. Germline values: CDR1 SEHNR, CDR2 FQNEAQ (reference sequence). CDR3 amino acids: CASSSHSREQYF. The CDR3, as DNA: TGTGCCAGCAGCTCCCACTCGCGCGAGCAGTACTTC.

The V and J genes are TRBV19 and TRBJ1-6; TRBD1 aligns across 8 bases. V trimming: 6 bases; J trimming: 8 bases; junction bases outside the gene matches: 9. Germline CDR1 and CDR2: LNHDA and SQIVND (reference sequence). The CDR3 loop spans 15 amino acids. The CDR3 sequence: CASSVRGLHHSPLHF. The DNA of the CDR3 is TGTGCCAGTAGCGTCAGGGGGCTGCACCATTCACCCCTCCACTTT.

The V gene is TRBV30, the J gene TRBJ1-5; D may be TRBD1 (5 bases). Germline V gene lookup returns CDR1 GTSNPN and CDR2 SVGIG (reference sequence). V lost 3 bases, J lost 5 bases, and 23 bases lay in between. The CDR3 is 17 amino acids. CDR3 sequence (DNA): TGTGCCTGGAGCGGAGACGACAGACCAGAACATCATCAGCCCCAGCATTTT. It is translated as CAWSGDDRPEHHQPQHF.

CDR3 sequence: CASSLASTGVGEKLFF. The DNA for the CDR3 is TGTGCCAGCAGTTTAGCCTCAACAGGGGTTGGTGAAAAACTGTTTTTT. The chain recombines TRBV28 with TRBJ1-4, with 7 nucleotides matching TRBD1. Per germline, CDR1 MDHEN and CDR2 SYDVKM. This CDR3 contains 16 residues. J was trimmed by 7 bases and V by 2 bases; bases with no gene match: 10.

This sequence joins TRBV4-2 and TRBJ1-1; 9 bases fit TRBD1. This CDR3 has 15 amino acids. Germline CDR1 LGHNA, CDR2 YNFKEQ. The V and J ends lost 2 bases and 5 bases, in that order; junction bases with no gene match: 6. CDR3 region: CASSQLGQGRTEAFF. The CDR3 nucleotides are TGTGCCAGCAGCCAATTAGGACAGGGGAGGACTGAAGCTTTCTTT.

The CDR3 DNA is TGCGCCAGCAGCTTGCGGACTAGCGGGACCGGGGAGCTGTTTTTT. Its translation: CASSLRTSGTGELFF. The chain is built from TRBV5-1 and TRBJ2-2, with 11 bases aligning to TRBD2. The V and J ends lost 1 base and 5 bases, in that order; junction bases with no gene match: 1. The CDR3 is 15 residues long. The germline V gene encodes CDR1 SGHRS and CDR2 YFSETQ.

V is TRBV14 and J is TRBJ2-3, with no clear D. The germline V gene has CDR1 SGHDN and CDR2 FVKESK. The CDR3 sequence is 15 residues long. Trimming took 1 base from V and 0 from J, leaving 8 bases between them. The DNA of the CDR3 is TGTGCCAGCAGCCAAGGAGGTATTAGCACAGATACGCAGTATTTT. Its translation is CASSQGGISTDTQYF.

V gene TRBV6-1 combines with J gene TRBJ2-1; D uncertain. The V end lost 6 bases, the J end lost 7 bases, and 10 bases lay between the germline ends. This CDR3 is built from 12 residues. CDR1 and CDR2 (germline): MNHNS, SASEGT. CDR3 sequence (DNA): TGTGCCAGCAGCGCGATCCGGAATGAGCAGTTCTTC. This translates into CASSAIRNEQFF.

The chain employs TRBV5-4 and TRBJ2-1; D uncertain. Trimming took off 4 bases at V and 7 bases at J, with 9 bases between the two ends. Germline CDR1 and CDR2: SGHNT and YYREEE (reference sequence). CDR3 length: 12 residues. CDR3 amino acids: CASSPAVNEQFF. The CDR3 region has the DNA TGTGCCAGCAGCCCTGCGGTAAATGAGCAGTTCTTC.

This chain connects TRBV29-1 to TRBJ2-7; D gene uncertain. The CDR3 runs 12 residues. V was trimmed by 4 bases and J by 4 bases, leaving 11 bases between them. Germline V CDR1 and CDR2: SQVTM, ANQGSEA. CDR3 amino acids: CSVARVPYEQYF. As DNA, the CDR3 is TGCAGCGTTGCTCGGGTTCCGTACGAGCAGTACTTC.

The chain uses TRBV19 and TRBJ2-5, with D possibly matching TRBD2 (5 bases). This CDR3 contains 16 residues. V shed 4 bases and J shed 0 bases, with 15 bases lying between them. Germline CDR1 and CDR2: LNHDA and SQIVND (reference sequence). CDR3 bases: TGTGCCAGTAGTACCACCCGGACGGACTACCAAGAGACCCAGTACTTC. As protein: CASSTTRTDYQETQYF. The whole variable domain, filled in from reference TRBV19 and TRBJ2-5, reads DGGITQSPKYLFRKEGQNVTLSCEQNLNHDAMYWYRQDPGQGLRLIYYSQIVNDFQKGDIAEGYSVSREKKESFPLTVTSAQKNPTAFYLCASSTTRTDYQETQYFGPGTRLLVL.

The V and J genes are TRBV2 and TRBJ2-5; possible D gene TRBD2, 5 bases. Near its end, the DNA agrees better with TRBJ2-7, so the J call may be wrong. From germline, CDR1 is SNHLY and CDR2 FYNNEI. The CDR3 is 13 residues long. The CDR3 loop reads CASGTGDSYEQYF. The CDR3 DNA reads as TGTGCCAGCGGCACCGGGGACTCCTACGAGCAGTACTTC.